These 14 T cell receptor beta chains were all obtained from the same sample, sequenced in a study of OX40 agonist ivuxolimab in advanced cancers. Assay: immunoSEQ multiplex PCR; the TCRdb copy retains only in-frame clones and omits some. In the table there are 55,000 to 80,000 clones, 84% of which are singletons. Sequencing used CD4+ or CD8+ T cells sorted from blood, obtained in a trial of the OX40 agonist ivuxolimab. The origin of the receptors is an adult with an advanced solid tumor such as melanoma, head and neck, liver or kidney cancer.

This clone was picked up a small number of times. The V call is TRBV10-3, the J call TRBJ1-2; D may be TRBD1 (5 bases). CDR1 is ENHRY and CDR2 is SYGVKD in the germline V gene. The CDR3 runs to 13 residues. The germline V and J ends were trimmed by 5 bases and 5 bases, with 12 bases remaining between them. The CDR3 protein is CAISSVQDYGYTF. The CDR3 DNA follows: TGTGCCATCAGTTCGGTACAGGATTATGGCTACACCTTC.

The chain employs TRBV7-2 and TRBJ1-2; 9 bases map to TRBD1. The V segment lost 5 bases and the J segment 4 bases; nucleotides outside the gene matches: 5. CDR1 and CDR2 from the germline V gene are SGHTA and FQGNSA. The CDR3 extends over 14 amino acids. CDR3 DNA: TGTGCCAGCAGCGCCCAGGGACAGGGCTATGGCTACACCTTC. This gives the protein CASSAQGQGYGYTF.

This clone has a single count. The chain couples TRBV18 to TRBJ2-5, with D perhaps TRBD1 (6 bases). V was clipped by 3 bases and J by 1 base, with 15 bases between them. Germline loops: CDR1 KGHSH, CDR2 LQKENI. CDR3 length equals 16 residues. The CDR3 region has the DNA TGTGCCAGCTCACCTACGGTGGCAGGGGTCCAAGAGACCCAGTACTTC. This gives the protein CASSPTVAGVQETQYF.

The chain employs TRBV10-3 and TRBJ1-2, with a weak D call TRBD1 (6 bases). Trimming stripped 4 bases from V and 6 bases from J, with 12 bases between. The CDR3 is 13 residues long. Germline V CDR1 and CDR2: ENHRY, SYGVKD. The chain's CDR3 is CAISGNREDGYTF. CDR3 nucleotide sequence: TGTGCCATCAGTGGGAACAGGGAGGATGGCTACACCTTC.

The chain carries TRBV4-2 and TRBJ2-2, with 7 bases that match TRBD2. The germline V gene encodes CDR1 LGHNA and CDR2 YNFKEQ. CDR3 length equals 18 residues. The V gene end was trimmed by 4 bases and the J gene end by 0 bases; junction bases not matched to a gene: 11. CDR3 in amino acids: CASSPVAGGQANTGELFF. The CDR3 region has the DNA TGTGCCAGCAGCCCTGTAGCGGGTGGGCAAGCGAACACCGGGGAGCTGTTTTTT.

J is TRBJ2-6 and V is TRBV7-9, with D uncertain. This CDR3 contains 16 residues. V dropped 5 bases and J dropped 0 bases, with 11 bases sitting between them. Germline CDR1 is SEHNR and CDR2 is FQNEAQ (reference sequence). The CDR3 nucleotides read TGTGCCAGCAGCAGGTGGACGTTCTCTGGGGCCAACGTCCTGACTTTC. Encoded protein: CASSRWTFSGANVLTF. Looking up the rest from reference TRBV7-9 and TRBJ2-6 gives the full variable domain: DTGVSQNPRHKITKRGQNVTFRCDPISEHNRLYWYRQTLGQGPEFLTYFQNEAQLEKSRLLSDRFSAERPKGSFSTLEIQRTEQGDSAMYLCASSRWTFSGANVLTFGAGSRLTVL.

This rearrangement joins TRBV7-6 to TRBJ1-1; TRBD1 might be the D (5 bases). The V end lost 4 bases, the J end lost 0 bases, and 15 bases lay between the germline ends. CDR1 SGHVS and CDR2 FNYEAQ come from the germline V gene. The CDR3 is 16 residues long. The CDR3 nucleotides are TGTGCCAGCAGCTCTCGACAGAGAGACATGAACACTGAAGCTTTCTTT. Protein product: CASSSRQRDMNTEAFF.

The chain couples TRBV6-5 to TRBJ1-5, with TRBD1 as a possible D gene (5 bases). Trimming shortened V by 4 bases and J by 4 bases, and 8 bases separated the two germline ends. Germline V gene lookup returns CDR1 MNHEY and CDR2 SVGAGI. The CDR3 runs 13 residues. CDR3: CASSLGPNQPQHF. CDR3 bases: TGTGCCAGCAGTTTGGGACCAAATCAGCCCCAGCATTTT.

This clone occurred once. The chain combines TRBV7-2 with TRBJ2-1; D possibly matches TRBD1 or TRBD2 (6 bases each). The ends were cut back, 5 bases at V and 7 bases at J, with 18 bases in the middle. The V gene's germline CDR1 is SGHTA and CDR2 FQGNSA. This CDR3 contains 15 residues. The CDR3 nucleotides read TGTGCCAGCAGCCAGGGCCGGGGGCGAGGGAATGAGCAGTTCTTC. Translating it yields CASSQGRGRGNEQFF.

The rearrangement links TRBV21-1 to TRBJ2-2; the D call in the table, TRBD2, was not verified against the DNA. TRBV21-1 is annotated as a pseudogene. The CDR3 runs to 19 residues. The CDR3 sequence is CASTYKGVAGELETGELFF. The CDR3 coding sequence is TGTGCCAGCACCTACAAGGGGGTAGCGGGAGAGTTAGAAACCGGGGAGCTGTTTTTT.

The chain is built from TRBV15 and TRBJ1-2, with TRBD1 matching 7 bases. The CDR3 spans 15 residues. V was pared by 3 bases and J by 8 bases, with 12 bases of the junction left unmatched. Per germline, CDR1 LNHNV and CDR2 YYDKDF (reference sequence). The CDR3 DNA reads TGTGCCACCAGCAGGGCTGAAACAGGGGCGGGGGGCTACACCTTC. Translation: CATSRAETGAGGYTF.

This clone was counted only a few times. The rearrangement joins TRBV4-2 to TRBJ1-4; 8 positions agree with TRBD1. This CDR3 comprises 15 residues. Germline V gives CDR1 LGHNA, CDR2 YNFKEQ. The junction had 9 bases not matched to a gene; V was cut back by 2 bases and J by 10 bases. The CDR3 nucleotides are TGTGCCAGCAGCCAATCGACAGGGGTTAGGTCAAAACTGTTTTTT. This gives the protein CASSQSTGVRSKLFF.

The rearrangement joins TRBV9 to TRBJ2-5; 9 bases line up with TRBD1. The better agreement between TRBJ2-7 and the DNA end casts doubt on the J call. In germline, CDR1 is SGDLS, CDR2 YYNGEE. The CDR3 sequence is 14 residues long. CDR3 in amino acids: CASSAGQGSHEQYF. CDR3 in DNA: TGTGCCAGCAGCGCGGGACAGGGAAGTCACGAGCAGTACTTC.

This chain links TRBV6-6 with TRBJ2-3; tentative D call: TRBD1 (5 bases). This CDR3 has 15 amino acids. Germline CDR1 and CDR2: MNHNY and SVGAGI (reference sequence). V gave up 2 bases and J gave up 1 base, with 10 bases separating them. In DNA, the CDR3 is TGTGCCAGCAGTTACCAGGGTTCCCGCACAGATACGCAGTATTTT. It translates to CASSYQGSRTDTQYF.